This T cell receptor (beta chain) stems from a study of control samples from healthy donors and cancer patients. The germline V and J ends were trimmed by 0 bases and 1 base, with 3 bases remaining between them. The CDR3 runs 13 residues. Germline V lookup: CDR1 SGHNT, CDR2 YENEEA. Clones were read by immunoSEQ multiplex PCR, and TCRdb kept only the in-frame ones, dropping some. The data contain 95,000 to 150,000 clones, just under 90% of them singletons. The V and J genes are TRBV11-3 and TRBJ1-1, with D hard to call. This TCR was recovered from a man aged 25 to 45 in good health. Sequenced: blood. CDR3 bases: TGTGCCAGCAGCTTAGAACAGAACACTGAAGCTTTCTTT. It is translated as CASSLEQNTEAFF. Full variable domain (rest looked up from reference TRBV11-3 and TRBJ1-1): EAGVVQSPRYKIIEKKQPVAFWCNPISGHNTLYWYLQNLGQGPELLIRYENEEAVDDSQLPKDRFSAERLKGVDSTLKIQPAELGDSAVYLCASSLEQNTEAFFGQGTRLTVV.